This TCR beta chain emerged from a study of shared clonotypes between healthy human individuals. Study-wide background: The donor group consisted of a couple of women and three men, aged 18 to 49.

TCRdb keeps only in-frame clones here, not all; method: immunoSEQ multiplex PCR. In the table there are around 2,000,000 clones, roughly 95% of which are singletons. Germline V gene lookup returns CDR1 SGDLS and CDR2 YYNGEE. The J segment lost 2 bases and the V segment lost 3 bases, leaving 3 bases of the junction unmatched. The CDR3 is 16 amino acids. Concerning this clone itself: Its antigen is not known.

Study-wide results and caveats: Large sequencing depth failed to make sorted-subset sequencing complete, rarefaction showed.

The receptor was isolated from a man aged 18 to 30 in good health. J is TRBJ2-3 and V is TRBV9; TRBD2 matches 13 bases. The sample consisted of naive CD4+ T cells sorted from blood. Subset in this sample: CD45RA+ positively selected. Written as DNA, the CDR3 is TGTGCCAGCAGCGCGGGACTAGCGGGACCCACAGATACGCAGTATTTT. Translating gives CASSAGLAGPTDTQYF.